Below are 20 T cell receptor beta chains sequenced from a single sample in a study of T and B cells in COVID-19 patients. From blood, about 240-550 ng of genomic DNA served as TRB template. TRB rearrangements were amplified by multiplex PCR with BIOMED2 TRB-A/B primers. Each CDR3 protein gets one entry after TCRdb re-called the multiplex PCR reads with MiXCR. This table has about 11,000 distinct CDR3 sequences, around a third appearing once. Material: blood. These receptor sequences come from a human donor with active COVID-19.

The rearrangement joins TRBV29-1 to TRBJ2-1, with TRBD2 matching over 8 bases. Germline loops: CDR1 SQVTM, CDR2 ANQGSEA. The CDR3 is 16 amino acids. This chain's CDR3 is CSARYLSRGGRNEQFF. The CDR3 DNA sequence: TGCAGTGCTAGATACCTTAGCCGGGGGGGCCGAAATGAGCAGTTCTTC.

In this sample, this clonotype is medium-sized. The chain joins TRBV29-1 to TRBJ1-5, with no clear D. Between the trimmed V and J ends, which lost 4 bases and 4 bases, there was a span of 8 bases. This CDR3 comprises 12 residues. Germline-derived CDR1 and CDR2 are SQVTM and ANQGSEA. Here the CDR3 reads CSVGSANQPQHF. CDR3 DNA sequence: TGCAGCGTTGGATCAGCGAATCAGCCCCAGCATTTT.

This clonotype is labeled medium-sized. V and J are TRBV27 and TRBJ2-3, with D tentatively TRBD1 (5 bases). Trimming removed 5 bases at V and 6 bases at J, with 12 bases between. Per germline, CDR1 MNHEY and CDR2 SMNVEV (reference sequence). The length of the CDR3 is 13 residues. The CDR3 is CASSTRVMDTQYF. The DNA for the CDR3 is TGTGCCAGCAGTACCAGGGTAATGGATACGCAGTATTTT.

This clonotype showed up just a few times. The chain joins TRBV6-2 or TRBV6-3 to TRBJ2-7, with D perhaps being TRBD1 or TRBD2 (5 bases each). Germline V gene data show CDR1 as MNHEY and CDR2 as SVGEGT. V dropped 7 bases and J dropped 0 bases, with 16 bases sitting between them. The CDR3 length is 15 residues. The CDR3 spells CASTDVGVSSYEQYF. CDR3 nucleotide sequence: TGTGCCAGCACGGATGTGGGGGTGAGCTCCTACGAGCAGTACTTC.

V gene TRBV19 combines with J gene TRBJ2-2, with 11 bases aligning to TRBD2. CDR1 is LNHDA, CDR2 SQIVND, per germline (reference sequence). CDR3 length: 16 residues. V gave up 3 bases and J gave up 4 bases; unmatched junction bases: 4. The CDR3 is CASSISGGAVTGELFF. The CDR3 nucleotides read TGTGCCAGTAGTATTAGCGGGGGGGCGGTCACCGGGGAGCTGTTTTTT.

With regard to this clonotype: With a much larger clone just one base away, this may be a read error. The rearrangement joins TRBV6-1 to TRBJ2-1; D is uncertain. The V gene's germline CDR1 is MNHNS and CDR2 SASEGT. V lost 5 bases and J lost 10, with 9 bases in between. The CDR3 is 11 amino acids. The CDR3 nucleotides read TGTGCCAGCAGTTACTCGTCCGAGCAGTTCTTC. The encoded protein is CASSYSSEQFF.

The rearrangement joins TRBV21-1 to TRBJ1-3; the D call of TRBD1 is as the table states it, not checked on the DNA. TRBV21-1 is a listed pseudogene. CDR3 length equals 13 residues. This chain's CDR3 is CASPGGSGNTIYF. CDR3 DNA: TGTGCCAGCCCTGGGGGGTCTGGAAACACCATATATTTT.

This chain links TRBV11-1 with TRBJ2-2; 7 nucleotides line up with TRBD2. Germline V gene lookup returns CDR1 SGHAT and CDR2 FQDESV (reference sequence). The CDR3 covers 17 residues. The ends lost 11 bases at V and 2 bases at J; junction bases unmatched: 17. The CDR3: CASTYLPGGENTGELFF. DNA for the CDR3: TGTGCCTCGACGTACCTCCCGGGGGGAGAAAACACCGGGGAGCTGTTTTTT. The full variable domain, in which reference TRBV11-1 and TRBJ2-2 provide the parts outside the CDR3, is EAEVAQSPRYKITEKSQAVAFWCDPISGHATLYWYRQILGQGPELLVQFQDESVVDDSQLPKDRFSAERLKGVDSTLKIQPAELGDSAMYLCASTYLPGGENTGELFFGEGSRLTVL.

The chain has TRBV13 and TRBJ1-1; maybe TRBD1 (6 bases). Trimming left V 6 bases short and J 6 bases short, with 8 bases between. The CDR3 has 11 amino acids. CDR1 is PRHDT, CDR2 FYEKMQ, per germline (reference sequence). CDR3 region: CASRNRAEAFF. The CDR3 DNA reads TGTGCCAGCAGGAACAGGGCTGAAGCTTTCTTT.

This clonotype was recorded a few times. The chain has TRBV27 and TRBJ2-1, with 7 positions matching TRBD2. Germline V CDR1 and CDR2: MNHEY, SMNVEV (reference sequence). This CDR3 is 13 amino acids long. J lost 8 bases, V lost 6 bases, and 7 bases had no gene match. The chain's CDR3 is CASSDGGVYEQFF. CDR3 DNA: TGTGCCAGCAGCGATGGGGGGGTCTATGAGCAGTTCTTC.

This clonotype was observed a handful of times. The gene calls are TRBV7-9 and TRBJ1-2; tentatively, D is TRBD1 (6 bases). CDR1 is SEHNR, CDR2 FQNEAQ, per germline (reference sequence). The V and J ends lost 7 bases and 6 bases respectively, with 12 bases between them. The CDR3 is 12 amino acids. The CDR3: CASITGAHGYTF. Written as DNA, the CDR3 is TGTGCCAGCATAACGGGGGCCCATGGCTACACCTTC.

The gene calls are TRBV18 and TRBJ1-2, with D tentatively TRBD1 (5 bases). From germline, CDR1 is KGHSH and CDR2 LQKENI. V was clipped by 0 bases and J by 5 bases, with 10 bases between them. The CDR3 length is 14 residues. The CDR3 DNA follows: TGTGCCAGCTCACCACCGGGACGGGGATATGGCTACACCTTC. Translating gives CASSPPGRGYGYTF.

The rearrangement links TRBV10-3 to TRBJ1-4; D is unclear. Germline assignment: CDR1 ENHRY and CDR2 SYGVKD. The CDR3 runs to 14 residues. V was pared by 4 bases and J by 5 bases, with 11 bases between. CDR3 bases: TGTGCCATCAGTGCGTCGTCAGTGAATGAAAAACTGTTTTTT. It yields the protein CAISASSVNEKLFF.

This clonotype was seen only a few times. The V gene is TRBV19, the J gene TRBJ2-2, with 9 bases fitting TRBD1. Germline CDR1 LNHDA, CDR2 SQIVND (reference sequence). V lost 7 bases and J lost 4; bases outside the gene matches: 7. CDR3 length equals 15 residues. The CDR3 loop reads CASNSGTGTTGELFF. CDR3 sequence (DNA): TGTGCCAGTAATTCAGGGACAGGGACCACCGGGGAGCTGTTTTTT.

The V call is TRBV18, the J call TRBJ1-2; the D gene is possibly TRBD1 (5 bases). Germline assignment: CDR1 KGHSH and CDR2 LQKENI. This CDR3 has 13 amino acids. The ends were cut back, 4 bases at V and 6 bases at J, with 12 bases in the middle. CDR3 amino acids: CASSLQGIDGYTF. CDR3 bases: TGTGCCAGCTCACTTCAGGGAATCGATGGCTACACCTTC.

This clonotype is medium-sized by share. The chain carries TRBV5-6 and TRBJ2-3; TRBD2 might be the D (6 bases). Per the germline V gene, CDR1 is SGHDT and CDR2 is YYEEEE. The germline V and J ends were trimmed by 0 bases and 12 bases, with 14 bases remaining between them. The CDR3 length is 13 residues. The CDR3 region is CASSLVVMTSQYF. CDR3 in DNA: TGTGCCAGCAGCTTGGTTGTCATGACTAGTCAGTATTTT.

This clonotype was recorded a few times. This chain uses TRBV5-4 with TRBJ1-1; D is unresolved. This CDR3 comprises 14 residues. V gave up 4 bases and J gave up 1 base, with 11 bases separating them. Germline lookup yields CDR1 SGHNT and CDR2 YYREEE (reference sequence). In DNA, the CDR3 is TGTGCCAGCAGCCCCGCGCGGTGGAACACTGAAGCTTTCTTT. It encodes CASSPARWNTEAFF.

A few counts support this clonotype. The gene calls are TRBV18 and TRBJ1-3; no clear D. The V gene's germline CDR1 is KGHSH and CDR2 LQKENI. The CDR3 extends over 14 amino acids. With 3 bases removed from V and 1 base from J, the gap between germline ends came to 7 bases. CDR3 sequence (DNA): TGTGCCAGCTCACCCGATTTATCTGGAAACACCATATATTTT. This encodes CASSPDLSGNTIYF.

Here the CDR3 DNA reads TGTGCCAGCAGCCAACACAGGGAAAATCAGCCCCAGCATTTT. Its translation: CASSQHRENQPQHF. This chain connects TRBV6-5 to TRBJ1-5, with D possibly TRBD1 on 6 matching bases. From germline, CDR1 is MNHEY and CDR2 SVGAGI. The CDR3 loop spans 14 amino acids. The germline V and J ends were trimmed by 6 bases and 4 bases, with 13 bases remaining between them.

The rearrangement uses TRBV18 and TRBJ2-1; no clear D. Trimming removed 2 bases from V and 0 bases from J, with 5 bases in between. This CDR3 contains 14 residues. Per the germline V gene, CDR1 is KGHSH and CDR2 is LQKENI. CDR3 amino acids: CASSPGPSYNEQFF. The CDR3 bases are TGTGCCAGCTCACCAGGTCCCTCCTACAATGAGCAGTTCTTC.